These 3 T cell receptor beta chains originate from one sample sequenced in a study of control samples from healthy donors and cancer patients (dated by TCRdb to the early 2020s). The library was made by the immunoSEQ multiplex PCR assay. Here the immuneACCESS table is served through TCRdb, limited to in-frame sequences with V and J called. Missing clones are a known gap in these copies; in checked studies unresolved V genes cover under half, and the rest lacks a known reason. The sample table contains about 130,000 clones; only one count was recorded for 90% of them. The ten largest account for more than 2% of the sample. Source material: blood. All receptors come from a man between 18 and 35 years old in good health.

This rearrangement joins TRBV3-1 (or the pseudogene TRBV3-2) to TRBJ2-7, with D uncertain. Germline CDR1 LGHDT, CDR2 YNNKEL (reference sequence). V dropped 4 bases and J dropped 2 bases, with 6 bases sitting between them. The CDR3 runs 12 residues. CDR3 sequence: CASSLQTYEQYF. The DNA of the CDR3 is TGTGCCAGCAGCCTCCAGACCTACGAGCAGTACTTC.

The J gene is TRBJ2-5, the V gene TRBV5-1; D may correspond to TRBD1 or TRBD2 (6 bases each). The V gene lost 0 bases and the J gene lost 4 bases, with 13 bases spanning the gap. This CDR3 spans 15 amino acids. Germline V gene data show CDR1 as SGHRS and CDR2 as YFSETQ. The CDR3 region is CASSLGTGAGETQYF. The CDR3 DNA reads as TGCGCCAGCAGCTTGGGTACGGGGGCCGGAGAGACCCAGTACTTC.

The chain combines TRBV6-4 with TRBJ2-1, with D uncertain. The CDR3 is 14 amino acids. Germline CDR1 MRHNA, CDR2 SNTAGT. Trimming took off 4 bases at V and 6 bases at J, with 13 bases between the two ends. The CDR3 loop reads CASSVQCPVNEQFF. The CDR3 DNA reads TGTGCCAGCAGTGTACAGTGCCCCGTCAATGAGCAGTTCTTC.